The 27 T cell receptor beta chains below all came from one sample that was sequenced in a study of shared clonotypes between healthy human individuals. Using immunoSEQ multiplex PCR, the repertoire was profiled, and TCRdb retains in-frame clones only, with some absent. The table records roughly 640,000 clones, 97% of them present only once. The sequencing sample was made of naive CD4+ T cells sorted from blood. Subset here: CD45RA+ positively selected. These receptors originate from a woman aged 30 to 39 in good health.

This chain's CDR3 is CASSQLHGSKPQHF. CDR3 nucleotide sequence: TGCGCCAGCAGCCAACTCCATGGGAGCAAGCCCCAGCATTTT. The rearrangement links TRBV4-1 to TRBJ1-5; D call uncertain. This CDR3 is built from 14 residues. Germline V gene data show CDR1 as MGHRA and CDR2 as YSYEKL. The V and J ends lost 2 bases and 8 bases respectively, with 13 bases between them.

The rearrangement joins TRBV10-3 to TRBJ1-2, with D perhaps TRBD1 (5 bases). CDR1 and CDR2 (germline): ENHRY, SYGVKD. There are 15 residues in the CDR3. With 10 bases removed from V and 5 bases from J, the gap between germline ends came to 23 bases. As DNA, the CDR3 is TGTGCCACCCACTTTTCCCCCGGGACGGCATATGGCTACACCTTC. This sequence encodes CATHFSPGTAYGYTF.

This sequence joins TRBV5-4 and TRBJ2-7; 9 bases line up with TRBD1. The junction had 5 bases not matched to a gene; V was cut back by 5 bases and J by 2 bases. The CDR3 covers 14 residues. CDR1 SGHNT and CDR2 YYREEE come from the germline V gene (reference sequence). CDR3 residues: CASRSDRGTYEQYF. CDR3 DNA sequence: TGTGCCAGCAGGTCGGACAGGGGTACCTACGAGCAGTACTTC. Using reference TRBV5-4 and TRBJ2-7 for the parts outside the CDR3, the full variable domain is ETGVTQSPTHLIKTRGQQVTLRCSSQSGHNTVSWYQQALGQGPQFIFQYYREEENGRGNFPPRFSGLQFPNYSSELNVNALELDDSALYLCASRSDRGTYEQYFGPGTRLTVT.

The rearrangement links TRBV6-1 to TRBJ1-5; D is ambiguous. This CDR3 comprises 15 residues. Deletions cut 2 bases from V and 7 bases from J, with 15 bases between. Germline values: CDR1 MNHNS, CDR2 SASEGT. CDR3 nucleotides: TGTGCCAGCAGTGAATTGGGCAGACATCCGCAGCCCCAGCATTTT. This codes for CASSELGRHPQPQHF.

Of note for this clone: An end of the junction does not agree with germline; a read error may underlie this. CDR3 amino acids: CASTLLGEGGPRFF. The CDR3 nucleotides read TGTGCCAGCACCTTACTTGGCGAGGGGGGACCGAGGTTCTTC. The chain employs TRBV7-9 and TRBJ2-1; possibly TRBD1 or TRBD2 for D (6 bases each). CDR3 length: 14 residues. The germline V gene encodes CDR1 SEHNR and CDR2 FQNEAQ (reference sequence).

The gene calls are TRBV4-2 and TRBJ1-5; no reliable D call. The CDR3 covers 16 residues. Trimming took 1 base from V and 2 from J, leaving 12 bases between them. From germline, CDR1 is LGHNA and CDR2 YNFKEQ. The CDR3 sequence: CASSQASGSRNQPQHF. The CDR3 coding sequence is TGTGCCAGCAGCCAAGCCTCAGGTTCCCGCAATCAGCCCCAGCATTTT.

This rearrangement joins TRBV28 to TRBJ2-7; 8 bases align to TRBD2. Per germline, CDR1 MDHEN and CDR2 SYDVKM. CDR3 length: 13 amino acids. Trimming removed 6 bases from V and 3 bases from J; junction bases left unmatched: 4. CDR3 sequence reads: CASRIGTSYEQYF. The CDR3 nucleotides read TGTGCCAGCAGAATAGGGACTAGCTACGAGCAGTACTTC.

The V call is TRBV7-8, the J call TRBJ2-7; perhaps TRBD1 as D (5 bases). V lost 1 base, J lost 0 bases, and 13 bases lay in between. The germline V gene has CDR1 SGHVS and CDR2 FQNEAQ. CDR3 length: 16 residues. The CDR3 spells CASSLVPRAGSYEQYF. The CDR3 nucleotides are TGTGCCAGCAGCTTAGTCCCCAGGGCTGGCTCCTACGAGCAGTACTTC.

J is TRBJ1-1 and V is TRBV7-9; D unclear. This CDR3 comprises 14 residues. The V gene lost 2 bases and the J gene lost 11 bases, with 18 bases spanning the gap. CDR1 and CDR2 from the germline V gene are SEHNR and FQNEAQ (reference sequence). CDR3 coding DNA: TGTGCCAGCAGCTTAAGTAGAGGAGCTCTGCGGGCTTTCTTT. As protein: CASSLSRGALRAFF.

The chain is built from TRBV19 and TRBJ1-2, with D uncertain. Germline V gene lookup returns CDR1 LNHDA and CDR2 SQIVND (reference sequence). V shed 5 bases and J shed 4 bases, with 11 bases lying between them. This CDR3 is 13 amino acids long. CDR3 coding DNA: TGTGCCAGTAGTGATCGGGGAGGCTATGGCTACACCTTC. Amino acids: CASSDRGGYGYTF.

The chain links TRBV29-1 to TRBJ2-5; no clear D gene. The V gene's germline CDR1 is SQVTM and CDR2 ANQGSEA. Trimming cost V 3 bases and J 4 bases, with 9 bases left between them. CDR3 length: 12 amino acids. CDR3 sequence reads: CSVEIVRETQYF. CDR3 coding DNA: TGCAGCGTTGAGATAGTACGAGAGACCCAGTACTTC.

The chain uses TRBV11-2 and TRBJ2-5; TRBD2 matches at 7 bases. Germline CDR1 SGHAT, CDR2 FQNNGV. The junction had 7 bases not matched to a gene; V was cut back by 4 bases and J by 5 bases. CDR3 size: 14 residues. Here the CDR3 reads CASSSTRGEETQYF. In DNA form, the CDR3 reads TGTGCCAGCAGCTCCACCCGGGGGGAGGAGACCCAGTACTTC.

This CDR3 reads CASSPGQPYEQYF. The CDR3, as DNA: TGTGCCAGCAGCCCTGGACAGCCCTACGAGCAGTACTTC. This chain links TRBV7-8 with TRBJ2-7, with a tentative D call TRBD1 (6 bases). The V end was cut by 5 bases, the J end by 2 bases, with 10 bases between. The CDR3 is made up of 13 amino acids. Germline values: CDR1 SGHVS, CDR2 FQNEAQ.

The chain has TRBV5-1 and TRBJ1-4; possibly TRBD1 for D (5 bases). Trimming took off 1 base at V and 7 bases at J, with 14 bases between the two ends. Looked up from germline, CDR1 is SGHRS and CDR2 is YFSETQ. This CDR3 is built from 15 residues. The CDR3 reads CASSLTMGGGEKLFF. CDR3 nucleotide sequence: TGCGCCAGCAGCTTGACGATGGGCGGGGGTGAAAAACTGTTTTTT.

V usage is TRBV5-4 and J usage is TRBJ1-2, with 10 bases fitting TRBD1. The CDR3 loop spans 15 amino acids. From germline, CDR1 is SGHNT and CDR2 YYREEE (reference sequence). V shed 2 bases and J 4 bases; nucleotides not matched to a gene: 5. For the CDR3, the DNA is TGTGCCAGCAGCTTACGGGACAGGGGAACCTATGGCTACACCTTC. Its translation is CASSLRDRGTYGYTF.

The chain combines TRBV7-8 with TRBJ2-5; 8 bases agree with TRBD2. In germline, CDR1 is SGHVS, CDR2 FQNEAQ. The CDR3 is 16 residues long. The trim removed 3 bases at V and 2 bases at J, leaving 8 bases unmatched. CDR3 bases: TGTGCCAGCAGCTTCGGGGGGGGCGCTATACAAGAGACCCAGTACTTC. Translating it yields CASSFGGGAIQETQYF.

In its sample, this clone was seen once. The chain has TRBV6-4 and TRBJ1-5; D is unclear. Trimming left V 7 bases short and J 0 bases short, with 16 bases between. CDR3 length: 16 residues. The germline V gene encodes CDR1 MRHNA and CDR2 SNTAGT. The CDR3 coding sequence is TGTGCCAGCACCTCGACCCGGACGGATAGCAATCAGCCCCAGCATTTT. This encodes CASTSTRTDSNQPQHF.

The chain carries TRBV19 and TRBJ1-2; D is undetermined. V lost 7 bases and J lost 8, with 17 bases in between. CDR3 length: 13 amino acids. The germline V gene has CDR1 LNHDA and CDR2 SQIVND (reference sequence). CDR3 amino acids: CASTKAVMRGYTF. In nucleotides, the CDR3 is TGTGCCAGTACCAAGGCAGTTATGCGCGGCTACACCTTC. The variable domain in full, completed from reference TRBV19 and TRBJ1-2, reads DGGITQSPKYLFRKEGQNVTLSCEQNLNHDAMYWYRQDPGQGLRLIYYSQIVNDFQKGDIAEGYSVSREKKESFPLTVTSAQKNPTAFYLCASTKAVMRGYTFGSGTRLTVV.

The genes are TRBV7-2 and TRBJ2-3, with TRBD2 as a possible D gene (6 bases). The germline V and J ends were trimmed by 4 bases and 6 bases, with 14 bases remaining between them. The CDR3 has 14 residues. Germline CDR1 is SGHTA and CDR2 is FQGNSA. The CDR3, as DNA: TGTGCCAGCAGCTACGGGACTCATGGCGATACGCAGTATTTT. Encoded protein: CASSYGTHGDTQYF.

CDR3 nucleotides: TGCGCCAGCAGCCCCCAGTCACGGGGACTGTCTACCTTC. This sequence encodes CASSPQSRGLSTF. The V and J genes are TRBV4-1 and TRBJ1-2, with D perhaps TRBD1 (5 bases). Germline values: CDR1 MGHRA, CDR2 YSYEKL. Trimming left V 4 bases short and J 14 bases short, with 20 bases between. CDR3 length: 13 residues.

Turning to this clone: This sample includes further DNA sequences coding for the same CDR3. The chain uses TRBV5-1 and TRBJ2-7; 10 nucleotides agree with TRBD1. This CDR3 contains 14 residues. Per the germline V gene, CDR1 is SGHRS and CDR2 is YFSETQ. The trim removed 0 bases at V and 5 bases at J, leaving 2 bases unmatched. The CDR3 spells CASSLGTGGNEQYF. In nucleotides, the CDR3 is TGCGCCAGCAGCTTGGGGACAGGGGGGAACGAGCAGTACTTC.

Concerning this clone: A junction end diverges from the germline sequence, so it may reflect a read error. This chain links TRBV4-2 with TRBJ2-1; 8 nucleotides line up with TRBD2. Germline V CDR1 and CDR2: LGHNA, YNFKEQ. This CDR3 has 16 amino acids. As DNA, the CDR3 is TGTGCCAGCAGCCAAGAGGGGACTAGGAATTACAGTGAGCAGTTCTTC. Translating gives CASSQEGTRNYSEQFF.

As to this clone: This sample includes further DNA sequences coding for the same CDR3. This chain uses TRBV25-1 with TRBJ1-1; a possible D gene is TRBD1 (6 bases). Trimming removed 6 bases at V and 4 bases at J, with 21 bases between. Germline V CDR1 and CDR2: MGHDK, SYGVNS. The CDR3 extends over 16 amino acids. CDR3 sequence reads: CASSEEGVGASTEAFF. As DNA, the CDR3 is TGTGCCAGCAGCGAAGAGGGGGTGGGAGCTAGCACTGAAGCTTTCTTT.

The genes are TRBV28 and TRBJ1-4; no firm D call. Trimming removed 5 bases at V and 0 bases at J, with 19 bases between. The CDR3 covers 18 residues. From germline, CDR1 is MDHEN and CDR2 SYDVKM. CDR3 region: CASSVRLPGATTNEKLFF. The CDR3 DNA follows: TGTGCCAGCAGTGTAAGGCTTCCAGGAGCCACAACTAATGAAAAACTGTTTTTT.

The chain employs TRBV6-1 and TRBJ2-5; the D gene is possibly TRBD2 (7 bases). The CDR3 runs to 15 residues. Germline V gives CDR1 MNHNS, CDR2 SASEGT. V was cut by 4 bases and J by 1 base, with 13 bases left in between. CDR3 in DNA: TGTGCCAGCAGTGGCCGGGGGGCCCCCCAAGAGACCCAGTACTTC. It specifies CASSGRGAPQETQYF.

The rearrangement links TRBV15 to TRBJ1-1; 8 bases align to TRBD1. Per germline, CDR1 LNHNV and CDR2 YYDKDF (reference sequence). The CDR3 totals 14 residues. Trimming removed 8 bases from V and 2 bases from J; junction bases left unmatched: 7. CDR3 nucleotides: TGTGCCACCGGACAGGGCTTTAGAAACACTGAAGCTTTCTTT. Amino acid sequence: CATGQGFRNTEAFF.

The CDR3 nucleotides read TGTGCCAGCTCACCGCGAGAGGCGCTGACAAGCTATGGCTACACCTTC. It yields the protein CASSPREALTSYGYTF. This rearrangement joins TRBV18 to TRBJ1-2; D ambiguous. CDR1 and CDR2 from the germline V gene are KGHSH and LQKENI. The CDR3 consists of 16 residues. Trimming pared 3 bases from V and 4 bases from J, leaving 18 bases between.